This T cell receptor beta chain was captured by sequencing in a study of blood T cell repertoires in COVID-19. As for the study in general: The United States, Italy and Spain provided the acute and convalescent COVID-19 samples. PBMCs, B-cell-depleted T cells, or T cells were the source of the cDNA or gDNA that made up the material.

The length of the CDR3 is 13 residues. Trimming removed 6 bases from V and 8 bases from J; junction bases left unmatched: 7. In the authors' methods: Nucleated cell number was recorded as an estimate derived from reference gene primer amplification. Data came from immunoSEQ multiplex PCR; TCRdb stores just in-frame clones and leaves some out. V, J and clone size reflect that table, while D and trimming were determined from the DNA. The sample records about 180,000 clones, about 85% being singletons. This receptor was obtained from a woman aged 80 or over with acute or convalescent COVID-19. The chain recombines TRBV12-3 or TRBV12-4 with TRBJ1-2, with 9 bases lining up with TRBD1. Sequencing was carried out using peripheral blood. CDR3 sequence (DNA): TGTGCCAGCAGGGATACAGGGGGCGCGGGCTACACCTTC. As protein: CASRDTGGAGYTF.